This T cell receptor (beta chain) was found in a study of T cell responses to AZD1222 COVID-19 vaccine (dated by TCRdb to about 2021). Background on the whole study: TCR sequencing was performed for approximately 240 trial participants, of whom around 210 were given two doses of AZD1222 and approximately 25 were given two doses of MenACWY control vaccine. Enrollment into the trials was organized by age into subgroups of 18-55, 56-69 and 70-plus years, and those subgroups contained roughly 160, 29 and 62 TCR-sequenced participants, respectively. Summary of the overall study and its limitations: Because no day 14 peak-response samples were available, repertoires were characterized only after the peak T cell response. Nearly half of unique spike-specific TCRs reportedly recognized epitopes outside regions mutated in the B.1.351 and B.1.1.7 variants. In the small 56-69-year group, the increase in depth fell short of significance, most likely because of low power. CD4 TCRs associated with the vaccine covered the entire spike protein, and the dominant responses were in regions 160-218 and 743-854. Participants were mostly white British and included more females than males, and it was suggested by the authors that clonal diversity may have been underestimated. Only five to seven AZD1222 recipients were SARS-CoV-2 seropositive at baseline, limiting conclusions about previously exposed vaccinees. A significant rise in spike-specific TCR breadth and depth was observed after two AZD1222 doses relative to day 0 and relative to MenACWY recipients.

The germline V gene encodes CDR1 MNHNS and CDR2 SASEGT. Clipping removes 5 bases from V and 0 bases from J, with 5 as the unmatched junction base count. Measured from the cysteine to the phenylalanine, the CDR3 is 16 residues long. Only the CDR3 portion is preserved as DNA: 48 bases, with reading frame beginning at the first base. On this clone: It has no known antigen specificity. Base qualities are not provided; no much larger clone lies one nucleotide away.

This specimen's time point label, interpreted: about 28 days (+/-7) after the second vaccine dose. AZD1222 recipients whose second dose came at about 4 weeks and those whose second dose came at about 12 weeks were combined into one group, since spike-specific TCR depth and breadth did not differ between the two schedules. Vaccinee samples came from UK trials COV001 and COV002, including a single-blind randomized controlled phase 2/3 trial of AZD1222 (ChAdOx1 nCoV-19) in healthy adults. For TCRbeta chain sequencing, PBMC samples were collected from trial participants at day 0 and at day 28 after the second dose. The CDR3 regions of human TCRbeta chains were analyzed by immunosequencing. In the paper's pipeline: Repertoire TCRs were checked for matches against a reference library of SARS-CoV-2-specific TCRs that had been generated using the MIRA antigen-specificity platform. Breadth was defined as the fraction of unique TCRs that were SARS-CoV-2-associated, and depth was defined as the fraction of total T cells that were SARS-CoV-2-associated. Using the MIRA data, each spike-specific TCR was mapped to the spike region that the TCR reacts to and placed in a CD4 or CD8 class. Log10-transformed breadth and depth values were compared by one-way ANOVA with Sidak's multiple comparisons tests. TCRdb re-hosts the immuneACCESS table, in-frame sequences only. Its copies lack some clones; in the studies checked, an unresolved V gene accounts for under half of them, and the cause for the rest is not known. V and J calls plus clone size are reproduced from that table; the DNA served to infer D and trimming. This sample gives 95,000 to 150,000 clones in total; 92% of them show up just once. In total, the top ten clones hold approximately 8% of the sample.

The sample was peripheral blood, taken 28 days after the second AZD1222 dose. The origin of this receptor is an adult who received the AZD1222 COVID-19 vaccine. The sequence is built from TRBV6-1 and TRBJ1-3; 9 nucleotides in the junction match TRBD1. CDR3 sequence: CASSKGTGYSGNTIYF. The nucleotides read TGTGCCAGCAGTAAAGGGACAGGGTACTCTGGAAACACCATATATTTT.